The 15 T cell receptor beta chains below all came from one sample that was sequenced in a study of blood T cells in healthy people across ages. A second PCR, run for about 7 to 11 cycles, used a sample-barcoded 5' primer plus a J-beta primer mix. TCRdb processed the 5' RACE reads anew with MiXCR; each CDR3 protein has one entry. The sample contains approximately 1.5 million distinct CDR3 sequences, about 31% of which appear only once. Sequencing was done on a sample of blood. The receptors were gathered from a woman aged 25 to 45 in good health.

In regard to this clonotype: Its ends do not fully match the called genes, so a read error is possible. The V and J genes are TRBV25-1 and TRBJ2-5, with D perhaps TRBD1 (6 bases). Germline V lookup: CDR1 MGHDK, CDR2 SYGVNS. The CDR3 has 13 residues. As DNA, the CDR3 is TGTGCCGGCAGTGAAAGGACAGAAGAGACCCAGTACTTC. The encoded protein is CAGSERTEETQYF.

This clonotype was counted a few times. The chain links TRBV5-1 to TRBJ2-5; 9 bases are a match to TRBD2. After removal of 5 bases from V and 3 bases from J, the junction contained 5 bases not matched to a gene. This CDR3 has 14 amino acids. Germline CDR1 is SGHRS and CDR2 is YFSETQ. The CDR3 here is CASSNSGGKETQYF. In DNA form, the CDR3 reads TGCGCCAGCAGTAATAGCGGGGGAAAAGAGACCCAGTACTTC. Variable domain in full (rest from reference TRBV5-1 and TRBJ2-5): KAGVTQTPRYLIKTRGQQVTLSCSPISGHRSVSWYQQTPGQGLQFLFEYFSETQRNKGNFPGRFSGRQFSNSRSEMNVSTLELGDSALYLCASSNSGGKETQYFGPGTRLLVL.

V gene TRBV5-1 combines with J gene TRBJ1-1; D call uncertain. The CDR3 loop spans 17 amino acids. V was clipped by 3 bases and J by 0 bases, with 18 bases between them. Germline CDR1 and CDR2: SGHRS and YFSETQ. The CDR3 is CASSYTGSHPMNTEAFF. The CDR3 region has the DNA TGCGCCAGCAGCTATACCGGGTCGCACCCAATGAACACTGAAGCTTTCTTT.

This clonotype showed up just a few times. Written as DNA, the CDR3 is TGTGCCAGCAGCTGGGACATCCAGGCTAACTATGGCTACACCTTC. Its protein is CASSWDIQANYGYTF. The V call is TRBV12-3 or TRBV12-4, the J call TRBJ1-2, with D perhaps matching TRBD1 (6 bases). The germline V and J ends were trimmed by 6 bases and 0 bases, with 14 bases remaining between them. The CDR3 is 15 amino acids.

Regarding this clonotype: This may arise from a read error, as a much more abundant clone is one base away. The rearrangement uses TRBV4-2 and TRBJ2-5; D call uncertain. The CDR3 runs 12 residues. V dropped 6 bases and J dropped 11 bases, with 16 bases sitting between them. CDR1 is LGHNA and CDR2 is YNFKEQ in the germline V gene. The CDR3 coding sequence is TGTGCCAGCAGAGGCGTGGGTGGTGAGCAGTACTTC. As protein: CASRGVGGEQYF.

In its sample, this clonotype was seen a few times. V and J are TRBV7-9 and TRBJ2-7; D is undetermined. V was trimmed by 4 bases and J by 0 bases, leaving 19 bases between them. In germline, CDR1 is SEHNR, CDR2 FQNEAQ (reference sequence). The CDR3 is made up of 17 amino acids. The CDR3 nucleotides are TGTGCCAGCAGCTCTACCCTAACGGACGTTCGCTCCTACGAGCAGTACTTC. Its translation: CASSSTLTDVRSYEQYF.

The rearrangement links TRBV3-1 to TRBJ1-1; D not certain. This CDR3 contains 12 residues. V was shortened by 1 base and J by 7 bases, with 7 bases between the two germline ends. CDR1 and CDR2 from the germline V gene are LGHDT and YNNKEL (reference sequence). The CDR3 sequence: CASSQVRLEAFF. The CDR3, as DNA: TGTGCCAGCAGCCAAGTTCGCCTTGAAGCTTTCTTT.

Details on this clonotype: Possible read error: a much larger clone is one base away. The rearrangement joins TRBV12-3 or TRBV12-4 to TRBJ1-2; the D is unclear. The CDR3 loop spans 13 amino acids. For the CDR3, the DNA is TGTACCAGCAGTTTAGTTCGGAACTATGGCTACACCTTC. Its protein product is CTSSLVRNYGYTF.

This clonotype was observed a few times. The chain combines TRBV12-3 or TRBV12-4 with TRBJ1-5; D remains ambiguous. There are 13 residues in the CDR3. Trimming left V 2 bases short and J 6 bases short, with 8 bases between. The CDR3 spells CASSLSFSQPQHF. CDR3 DNA: TGTGCCAGCAGTTTAAGTTTCAGTCAGCCCCAGCATTTT.

This clonotype was recorded a few times. The rearrangement joins TRBV29-1 to TRBJ1-4; no clear D gene. Germline CDR1 and CDR2: SQVTM and ANQGSEA. V lost 7 bases and J 0 bases, leaving 15 bases between the germline ends. The CDR3 spans 15 residues. The chain's CDR3 is CSARGYGPTNEKLFF. CDR3 sequence (DNA): TGCAGCGCCCGAGGGTACGGCCCAACTAATGAAAAACTGTTTTTT.

The chain carries TRBV9 and TRBJ2-1; 9 nucleotides match TRBD1. Losses at the gene ends were 0 bases for V and 7 bases for J; bases not matched to a gene: 8. Germline CDR1 reads SGDLS; CDR2 reads YYNGEE. This CDR3 contains 16 residues. CDR3 in DNA: TGTGCCAGCAGCGTAGGGGGGGACAGGGTGAGTAATGAGCAGTTCTTC. This translates into CASSVGGDRVSNEQFF.

In this sample, this clonotype turned up many times. CDR3: CSVEGDFGGYEQYF. CDR3 sequence (DNA): TGCAGCGTTGAGGGAGACTTCGGGGGTTACGAGCAGTACTTC. This chain joins TRBV29-1 and TRBJ2-7; D perhaps matches TRBD2 (6 bases). The CDR3 is made up of 14 amino acids. Germline V lookup: CDR1 SQVTM, CDR2 ANQGSEA. Trimming stripped 3 bases from V and 4 bases from J, with 16 bases between.

This clonotype has only a few counts. The chain carries TRBV7-2 and TRBJ1-2; 9 nucleotides line up with TRBD1. Germline CDR1 SGHTA, CDR2 FQGNSA. Unmatched junction bases numbered 11, after V lost 1 base and J lost 11 bases. The CDR3 totals 15 residues. The CDR3 here is CASSLEIGTGSRYTF. The CDR3 nucleotides are TGTGCCAGCAGCTTAGAGATCGGGACAGGGAGTAGGTACACCTTC.

About this clonotype itself: A clone one base away is much larger, so this may be a read error. The CDR3 spells CASSLQDPSGEQHF. For the CDR3, the DNA is TGCGCCAGCAGCTTACAGGACCCGTCGGGCGAGCAGCACTTC. The V and J genes are TRBV5-1 and TRBJ2-1; maybe TRBD1 (5 bases). CDR3 size: 14 residues. CDR1 is SGHRS, CDR2 YFSETQ, per germline.

The CDR3 nucleotides read TGCAGTGCTCTCGGGGCGACAGGGAGCTCCTACGAGCAGTACTTC. Protein: CSALGATGSSYEQYF. V usage is TRBV20-1 and J usage is TRBJ2-7, with 7 positions matching TRBD1. This CDR3 spans 15 amino acids. The ends lost 5 bases at V and 0 bases at J; junction bases unmatched: 10. Germline CDR1 DFQATT, CDR2 SNEGSKA (reference sequence).